These 25 T cell receptor beta chains originate from one sample sequenced in a study of blood T cell repertoires in COVID-19. The table came from immunoSEQ multiplex PCR; TCRdb's copy has only in-frame clones and leaves some out. In the table there are 65,000 to 70,000 clones, 75% to 85% of which are singletons. Sequencing was done on a sample of peripheral blood. These receptors were collected from a human donor in a cohort sampled during active COVID-19.

By frequency in the sample, this clone is medium-sized (0.01 to 0.1%). The chain employs TRBV5-1 and TRBJ2-7; unclear D gene. CDR1 and CDR2 (germline): SGHRS, YFSETQ. The CDR3 has 14 residues. Trimming cost V 0 bases and J 1 base, with 8 bases left between them. The CDR3 DNA is TGCGCCAGCAGCTTGGTTTACAGTTCCTACGAGCAGTACTTC. This gives the protein CASSLVYSSYEQYF.

The chain joins TRBV4-1 to TRBJ1-2; the match to TRBD1 covers 8 bases. Trimming cost V 0 bases and J 5 bases; bases outside gene matches: 8. The CDR3 spans 16 residues. The V gene's germline CDR1 is MGHRA and CDR2 YSYEKL. CDR3 DNA sequence: TGCGCCAGCAGCCAAGATCCGGCAGGGGGCGGGTATGGCTACACCTTC. Translating gives CASSQDPAGGGYGYTF.

DNA for the CDR3: TGTGCCAGCAGCCAAGGGCGATCAGGGGGTGGTCAAGAGACCCAGTACTTC. Residues: CASSQGRSGGGQETQYF. The gene calls are TRBV14 and TRBJ2-5, with TRBD1 matching over 7 bases. Per germline, CDR1 SGHDN and CDR2 FVKESK. The CDR3 spans 17 residues. V lost 1 base to trimming and J lost 2 bases; unmatched junction nucleotides: 10.

The V and J genes are TRBV5-7 and TRBJ2-5, with 10 bases lining up with TRBD1. TRBV5-7 is classed as an ORF, of uncertain function. CDR3 size: 17 residues. Trimming cost V 0 bases and J 5 bases; bases outside gene matches: 10. The DNA for the CDR3 is TGTGCCAGCAGCTTGGCCGGGGGACAGGGGCGGTGGGAGACCCAGTACTTC. Protein product: CASSLAGGQGRWETQYF.

A single count supports this clone. The J gene is TRBJ1-3, the V gene TRBV18, with 7 bases identical to TRBD1. The CDR3 is 17 amino acids. CDR1 and CDR2 from the germline V gene are KGHSH and LQKENI. V was pared by 1 base and J by 4 bases, with 10 bases of the junction left unmatched. CDR3 protein: CASSPRTGPGSGNTIYF. The CDR3 DNA reads TGTGCCAGCTCACCACGGACAGGACCGGGGTCCGGAAACACCATATATTTT. Based on the CDR3 plus reference TRBV18 and TRBJ1-3, the full variable domain is NAGVMQNPRHLVRRRGQEARLRCSPMKGHSHVYWYRQLPEEGLKFMVYLQKENIIDESGMPKERFSAEFPKEGPSILRIQQVVRGDSAAYFCASSPRTGPGSGNTIYFGEGSWLTVV.

The gene calls are TRBV7-2 and TRBJ2-5; 9 nucleotides align to TRBD1. CDR1 SGHTA and CDR2 FQGNSA come from the germline V gene. This CDR3 spans 16 amino acids. J gave up 8 bases and V 4 bases, and 14 bases lay outside the gene matches. Written as DNA, the CDR3 is TGTGCCAGCAGCTCAGCCCTACGGACAGGGGATGAAACCCAGTACTTC. Protein product: CASSSALRTGDETQYF.

The J gene is TRBJ1-4, the V gene TRBV6-5; 10 bases align to TRBD1. The germline V gene has CDR1 MNHEY and CDR2 SVGAGI. V lost 6 bases to trimming and J lost 8 bases; unmatched junction nucleotides: 6. The CDR3 extends over 14 amino acids. The CDR3 here is CASRPRTGGEKLFF. CDR3 nucleotides: TGTGCCAGCAGGCCCCGGACAGGGGGGGAAAAACTGTTTTTT.

The chain recombines TRBV27 with TRBJ1-6; TRBD1 is a possible D gene (6 bases). CDR1 and CDR2 from the germline V gene are MNHEY and SMNVEV (reference sequence). CDR3 length equals 15 residues. Trimming removed 1 base at V and 7 bases at J, with 11 bases between. The CDR3 DNA reads as TGTGCCAGCAGTTTATACAGGGATCGGAATTCACCCCTCCACTTT. This codes for CASSLYRDRNSPLHF.

The sample holds one count of this clone. This chain joins TRBV12-3 or TRBV12-4 and TRBJ1-1; D is undetermined. CDR3 length: 13 residues. With 5 bases removed from V and 5 bases from J, the gap between germline ends came to 12 bases. The chain's CDR3 is CASSPGLGTEAFF. CDR3 nucleotides: TGTGCCAGCAGTCCAGGACTTGGAACTGAAGCTTTCTTT.

This clone came up once. V is TRBV2 and J is TRBJ2-5, with 7 bases aligning to TRBD1. V shed 7 bases and J 1 base; nucleotides not matched to a gene: 3. Germline assignment: CDR1 SNHLY and CDR2 FYNNEI. CDR3 length equals 13 residues. The CDR3 spells CASKGGFQETQYF. CDR3 sequence (DNA): TGTGCCAGCAAAGGGGGCTTCCAAGAGACCCAGTACTTC.

The V and J genes are TRBV30 and TRBJ1-2; 8 nucleotides agree with TRBD1. V trimming: 3 bases; J trimming: 8 bases; junction bases outside the gene matches: 5. In germline, CDR1 is GTSNPN, CDR2 SVGIG (reference sequence). This CDR3 has 12 residues. The CDR3 spells CAWRMGQVGYTF. Here the CDR3 DNA reads TGTGCCTGGAGAATGGGACAGGTCGGCTACACCTTC.

In its sample, this clone was seen many times. This sequence joins TRBV18 and TRBJ1-5; no definite D call. Germline assignment: CDR1 KGHSH and CDR2 LQKENI. The V gene lost 6 bases and the J gene lost 2 bases, with 14 bases spanning the gap. The CDR3 spans 15 residues. In DNA form, the CDR3 reads TGTGCCAGCTCCCCGGCCCCAGAGGGCAATCAGCCCCAGCATTTT. It translates to CASSPAPEGNQPQHF.

This chain links TRBV27 with TRBJ2-1, with 10 bases aligning to TRBD1. This CDR3 is built from 14 residues. Germline loops: CDR1 MNHEY, CDR2 SMNVEV (reference sequence). With 3 bases clipped from V and 9 bases from J, the junction kept 5 bases outside the gene matches. The CDR3 sequence: CASSLRDRGSEQFF. The DNA of the CDR3 is TGTGCCAGCAGTTTGAGGGACAGGGGTAGTGAGCAGTTCTTC.

The chain couples TRBV10-3 to TRBJ1-1; possible D gene TRBD1, 5 bases. Germline V gives CDR1 ENHRY, CDR2 SYGVKD. V lost 4 bases and J lost 6, with 6 bases in between. The CDR3 runs to 11 residues. The CDR3 loop reads CAISGTSEAFF. CDR3 bases: TGTGCCATCAGTGGGACATCTGAAGCTTTCTTT.

The CDR3 loop reads CASSYKGASYGYTF. The CDR3 DNA reads TGTGCCAGCAGTTACAAAGGAGCCTCCTATGGCTACACCTTC. This sequence joins TRBV6-6 and TRBJ1-2, with D hard to call. CDR1 MNHNY and CDR2 SVGAGI come from the germline V gene (reference sequence). Trimming stripped 2 bases from V and 4 bases from J, with 11 bases between. The CDR3 covers 14 residues.

The rearrangement uses TRBV30 and TRBJ2-1; TRBD2 matches 10 bases. The CDR3 contains 13 residues. Germline values: CDR1 GTSNPN, CDR2 SVGIG (reference sequence). V dropped 4 bases and J dropped 3; count of bases not matched to a gene: 0. CDR3 coding DNA: TGTGCCTGGACTAGCGGGGGCTACAATGAGCAGTTCTTC. This gives the protein CAWTSGGYNEQFF.

The chain joins TRBV9 to TRBJ2-1; weak D call: TRBD2 (7 bases). Trimming removed 3 bases at V and 8 bases at J, with 21 bases between. The CDR3 has 16 residues. Germline V CDR1 and CDR2: SGDLS, YYNGEE. The CDR3 protein is CASSASRGAYSDEQFF. The CDR3 DNA reads as TGTGCCAGCAGCGCCTCACGGGGGGCATATAGCGATGAGCAGTTCTTC.

V is TRBV6-4 and J is TRBJ2-3, with TRBD2 matching 7 bases. The CDR3 covers 18 residues. CDR1 and CDR2 from the germline V gene are MRHNA and SNTAGT. V lost 5 bases and J lost 4; bases outside the gene matches: 18. The CDR3 loop reads CASSPRRGGLGSADTQYF. In DNA, the CDR3 is TGTGCCAGCAGTCCGAGAAGGGGAGGACTAGGAAGTGCAGATACGCAGTATTTT.

A single count supports this clone. In DNA form, the CDR3 reads TGCGCCAGCAGCTTTGGGACAGGGAGCACAGATACGCAGTATTTT. Its protein product is CASSFGTGSTDTQYF. The chain uses TRBV5-1 and TRBJ2-3, with 9 bases lining up with TRBD1. V dropped 2 bases and J dropped 0; count of bases not matched to a gene: 1. Per the germline V gene, CDR1 is SGHRS and CDR2 is YFSETQ. This CDR3 is built from 15 residues.

The chain combines TRBV10-2 with TRBJ2-7, with no clear D. With 9 bases removed from V and 2 bases from J, the gap between germline ends came to 14 bases. CDR1 and CDR2 (germline): WSHSY, SAAADI. CDR3 length: 13 amino acids. The CDR3 is CASERTGAYEQYF. The CDR3 DNA sequence: TGCGCCAGTGAGCGTACGGGTGCCTACGAGCAGTACTTC.

The chain is built from TRBV14 and TRBJ2-2; D perhaps matches TRBD2 (5 bases). The germline V gene encodes CDR1 SGHDN and CDR2 FVKESK. Trimming took off 0 bases at V and 4 bases at J, with 9 bases between the two ends. This CDR3 is built from 15 residues. In DNA form, the CDR3 reads TGTGCCAGCAGCCAAGAAGAGGGTGGCACCGGGGAGCTGTTTTTT. Translating it yields CASSQEEGGTGELFF.

This clone came up once. This sample includes further DNA sequences coding for the same CDR3. The CDR3 loop reads CASSLVAGSSYEQYF. In DNA, the CDR3 is TGCGCCAGCAGCTTGGTAGCGGGGAGCTCCTACGAGCAGTACTTC. The chain uses TRBV5-1 and TRBJ2-7; 8 bases map to TRBD2. V was clipped by 0 bases and J by 0 bases; unmatched bases: 2. The CDR3 extends over 15 amino acids. CDR1 SGHRS and CDR2 YFSETQ come from the germline V gene.

The chain carries TRBV28 and TRBJ1-2; TRBD1 agrees at 8 bases. The germline V gene has CDR1 MDHEN and CDR2 SYDVKM. The V and J ends lost 3 bases and 8 bases, in that order; junction bases with no gene match: 8. CDR3 length: 14 amino acids. Here the CDR3 DNA reads TGTGCCAGCAGTTTCTCCGCCAGGGGGCTCGGCTACACCTTC. It yields the protein CASSFSARGLGYTF.

This sequence joins TRBV5-4 and TRBJ2-2, with 9 bases aligning to TRBD2. Trimming removed 4 bases from V and 3 bases from J; junction bases left unmatched: 7. The CDR3 sequence is 16 residues long. The germline V gene encodes CDR1 SGHNT and CDR2 YYREEE (reference sequence). The CDR3 reads CASSAQRGADTGELFF. CDR3 DNA sequence: TGTGCCAGCAGCGCCCAGCGGGGGGCGGACACCGGGGAGCTGTTTTTT.

Points on this clone: A junction end diverges from the germline sequence, so it may reflect a read error. This chain links TRBV2 with TRBJ2-3; a weak D match, TRBD1 (6 bases). CDR3 length equals 14 residues. The V gene's germline CDR1 is SNHLY and CDR2 FYNNEI. The CDR3 nucleotides are TGTGCCACCAGTCAGGGGCTACGAACAGATACGCAGTATTTT. Protein: CATSQGLRTDTQYF.